These T cell receptor beta chains were read from a single sample in a study of shared clonotypes between healthy human individuals. Sequenced by immunoSEQ multiplex PCR; TCRdb stores in-frame clones only, minus some. The sample includes roughly 2,500,000 clones, over 85% of them seen just once. The sample taken for sequencing was naive CD4+ T cells from PBMCs. Source of these receptors: a man between 18 and 35 years old in good health. Some clones in this sample may be carry-over from other donors' samples. Both conserved end residues are part of each CDR3. D genes are given only for firm matches. Not all rows give a size; the values are once, few, many and, for expanded clones, a class.

j_call	d_call	v_call	clone_size	cdr3_nt	cdr3_aa
TRBJ1-1	NA	TRBV6-1	NA	TGTGCCAGCAGTGCTCGTGGGCCTAGTGCGGGCACTGAAGCTTTCTTT	CASSARGPSAGTEAFF
TRBJ2-7	NA	TRBV29-1	NA	TGCAGCGTTTTGGAGACAGCCCCCTACGAGCAGTACTTC	CSVLETAPYEQYF
TRBJ2-7	NA	TRBV28	NA	TGTGCCAGCAGTTTCGCCTTGGAGCCTGTTGTCCCCTACGAGCAGTACTTC	CASSFALEPVVPYEQYF
TRBJ1-2	NA	TRBV6-5	NA	TGTGCCAGCAGTTACTGGGGGCGGGGCCCGAACTATGGCTACACCTTC	CASSYWGRGPNYGYTF
TRBJ2-7	NA	TRBV11-2	NA	TGTGCCAGCAGGGGACTGCTAACCACCTACGAGCAGTACTTC	CASRGLLTTYEQYF
TRBJ1-6	NA	TRBV10-3	once	TGTGCCATCAGTGTGGGCAGAATTAATTCACCCCTCCACTTT	CAISVGRINSPLHF
TRBJ2-1	TRBD1	TRBV9	NA	TGTGCCAGCAGCGTAGGGACAGGGTCCTACAATGAGCAGTTCTTC	CASSVGTGSYNEQFF
TRBJ1-5	NA	TRBV2	NA	TGTGCCAGCAGTGAGGACCGTTGGAGCAATCAGCCCCAGCATTTT	CASSEDRWSNQPQHF
TRBJ2-2	NA	TRBV4-2	NA	TGTGCCAGCAGCCAGCAGATGGCGGAAAACACCGGGGAGCTGTTTTTT	CASSQQMAENTGELFF
TRBJ2-6	NA	TRBV30	NA	TGTGCCTCTGACAGGTCTGGGGCCAACGTCCTGACTTTC	CASDRSGANVLTF
TRBJ2-1	TRBD2	TRBV28	NA	TGTGCCAGCAGTGGGGGACTAGCGGCCTACAATGAGCAGTTCTTC	CASSGGLAAYNEQFF
TRBJ2-7	TRBD2	TRBV5-1	NA	TGCGCCAGCAGCTTGTATGTCGTGGGACTAGCGGGAGGGCCGTCCTCCGAGCAGTACTTC	CASSLYVVGLAGGPSSEQYF
TRBJ1-1	TRBD1	TRBV5-1	NA	TGCGCCAGCAGCTTGGGGAGACAGGGGCGGGACACTGAAGCTTTCTTT	CASSLGRQGRDTEAFF
TRBJ1-1	NA	TRBV18	NA	TGTGCCAGCTCACAACAGGGAGGAATGAACACTGAAGCTTTCTTT	CASSQQGGMNTEAFF
TRBJ2-7	NA	TRBV7-2	NA	TGTGCCAGCAAGGGTAGCGGAAGCTCCTACGAGCAGTACTTC	CASKGSGSSYEQYF
TRBJ2-7	NA	TRBV27	once	TGTGCCAGCAGCCCCACCGGGACCGAAGTGTCCTACGAGCAGTACTTC	CASSPTGTEVSYEQYF
TRBJ1-5	NA	TRBV2	NA	TGTGCCAGCAGTAACGAACCTAATCAGCCCCAGCATTTT	CASSNEPNQPQHF
TRBJ2-5	NA	TRBV4-1	NA	TGCGCCAGCAGCCAAGTGGGTCCCCCCAATTTCGGGGAGACCCAGTACTTC	CASSQVGPPNFGETQYF
TRBJ2-1	TRBD2	TRBV9	NA	TGTGCCAGCAGCGAGAGCCCTCCTAGCGGGCCCTACAATGAGCAGTTCTTC	CASSESPPSGPYNEQFF
TRBJ2-7	TRBD2	TRBV29-1	NA	TGCAGCACCCTCTCGCGGGGGACCTACGAGCAGTACTTC	CSTLSRGTYEQYF
TRBJ1-2	TRBD1	TRBV6-5	NA	TGTGCCAGCAGCACCCGGGACAGGGGGCAAGGAGGCTACACCTTC	CASSTRDRGQGGYTF
TRBJ2-1	NA	TRBV27	NA	TGTGCCAGCAGTTTTATCCCGAGTCGTACAAGCGGGTACTACAATGAGCAGTTCTTC	CASSFIPSRTSGYYNEQFF
TRBJ2-7	NA	TRBV5-1	NA	TGCGCCAGCAGCTTGGAAGGAGGGGGCGCAGTCCGAGGCGAGCAGTACTTC	CASSLEGGGAVRGEQYF
TRBJ1-5	TRBD1	TRBV2	NA	TGTGCCACGGGACAGCCCAATCAGCCCCAGCATTTT	CATGQPNQPQHF
TRBJ2-7	TRBD2	TRBV5-1	NA	TGCGCCAGCAGCTTGGGATCAGCGGGAGGACCCTCGTCCTACGAGCAGTACTTC	CASSLGSAGGPSSYEQYF
TRBJ2-7	NA	TRBV7-2	NA	TGTGCCAGCACCCCAGTGAACTACGAGCAGTACTTC	CASTPVNYEQYF
TRBJ1-3	NA	TRBV6-5	NA	TGTGCCAGCAGTTACTCTAGGGCGGCTGGAAACACCATATATTTT	CASSYSRAAGNTIYF
TRBJ2-1	NA	TRBV28	NA	TGTGCCAGCACCCGGGACGCCTACAATGAGCAGTTCTTC	CASTRDAYNEQFF
TRBJ2-1	NA	TRBV7-9	NA	TGTGCCAGCAGCCGAAACAATGAGCAGTTCTTC	CASSRNNEQFF
TRBJ2-3	NA	TRBV10-3	once	TGTGCCATCAGTGAGTCGGAAGTGCAGTATTTT	CAISESEVQYF
TRBJ1-3	NA	TRBV15	NA	TGTGCCACCAGCTCCGAAGGCCGGAACCGACCCGGAAACACCATATATTTT	CATSSEGRNRPGNTIYF
TRBJ1-1	NA	TRBV5-1	NA	TGCGCCAGCAGCTTGGCCGGGGGCCTTAACACTGAAGCTTTCTTT	CASSLAGGLNTEAFF
TRBJ2-3	TRBD2	TRBV7-2	NA	TGTGCCAGCAGCCCTCTAGCGGGAGGGCTCACAGATACGCAGTATTTT	CASSPLAGGLTDTQYF
TRBJ2-5	NA	TRBV2	NA	TGTGCCAGCAGCAAACGAAACGACAGGTACCAAGAGACCCAGTACTTC	CASSKRNDRYQETQYF
TRBJ2-7	TRBD2	TRBV28	NA	TGTGCCAGCAGTCCAATCGGGACTAGCGGAACCTACGAGCAGTACTTC	CASSPIGTSGTYEQYF